This T cell receptor beta chain is from a study of cytomegalovirus exposure and HLA in healthy donors. A multiplex PCR was run with 60 Vbeta primers and 13 Jbeta primers. In the authors' workflow: The authors later counted 65 million to 80 million unique TCR beta chains, 9.5 million to 11 million of them shared. Assay used: immunoSEQ multiplex PCR; TCRdb lists only in-frame clones, some missing. The DNA gave D and trimming, while V, J and clone size come from that table. This table holds more than 110,000 clones, 60% to 80% found once. Trimming removed 7 bases from V and 0 bases from J, with 16 bases in between. Germline V CDR1 and CDR2: MNHNY, SVGAGI (reference sequence). CDR3 length: 15 residues.

The sequence came from a male donor in good health and CMV-seronegative. The chain has TRBV6-6 and TRBJ2-7, with D perhaps matching TRBD1 (6 bases). Sequencing was performed on PBMCs. CDR3 amino acids: CASIPQGSNSYEQYF. CDR3 nucleotide sequence: TGTGCCAGCATCCCCCAGGGGTCCAACTCCTACGAGCAGTACTTC.